These 26 T cell receptor beta chains were sequenced from one sample in a study of post-analysis software for immune sequencing data. Study results and caveats: Higher frequency in patients than in controls was seen for about five TRBV segments, with TRBV5-6, TRBV5-1 and TRBV20-1 among them.

Unique molecular identifiers featured in each of the TCR beta cDNA libraries. One entry per CDR3 protein, called by TCRdb with MiXCR from the PCR reads. The sample carries about 500,000 distinct CDR3 sequences, 45% recorded once. These TCRs are of unknown antigen specificity. The sequenced material came from blood. All receptors derive from a girl between 10 and 17 years old with multiple sclerosis.

V is TRBV7-9 and J is TRBJ2-5; the D gene is possibly TRBD1 (5 bases). The V end lost 2 bases, the J end lost 2 bases, and 15 bases lay between the germline ends. The CDR3 extends over 16 amino acids. Germline V CDR1 and CDR2: SEHNR, FQNEAQ (reference sequence). CDR3 DNA sequence: TGTGCCAGCAGCTTAAGGACATCCGGGCCACAAGAGACCCAGTACTTC. Translation: CASSLRTSGPQETQYF.

The rearrangement joins TRBV4-2 to TRBJ2-5; 14 bases are shared with TRBD2. V was pared by 0 bases and J by 3 bases, with 12 bases of the junction left unmatched. This CDR3 comprises 20 residues. In germline, CDR1 is LGHNA, CDR2 YNFKEQ. CDR3 loop: CASSQDGTSGSGGRKETQYF. DNA of the CDR3: TGTGCCAGCAGCCAAGATGGGACTAGCGGGAGTGGAGGAAGGAAAGAGACCCAGTACTTC.

This rearrangement joins TRBV11-2 to TRBJ2-5, with a weak D call TRBD2 (6 bases). Looked up from germline, CDR1 is SGHAT and CDR2 is FQNNGV. This CDR3 spans 16 amino acids. V was pared by 1 base and J by 1 base, with 13 bases between. The CDR3 is CASSLVGGDVQETQYF. In DNA, the CDR3 is TGTGCCAGCAGCTTAGTTGGCGGGGACGTCCAAGAGACCCAGTACTTC.

In this sample, this clonotype turned up a few times. The rearrangement uses TRBV6-6 and TRBJ2-7; D might be TRBD1 (5 bases). Between the trimmed V and J ends, which lost 4 bases and 3 bases, there was a span of 22 bases. This CDR3 contains 17 residues. Germline V gene lookup returns CDR1 MNHNY and CDR2 SVGAGI (reference sequence). CDR3 residues: CASSLTSGQLTHYEQYF. Written as DNA, the CDR3 is TGTGCCAGCAGTTTGACCTCCGGACAATTAACTCACTACGAGCAGTACTTC.

This chain connects TRBV29-1 to TRBJ2-1, with D possibly TRBD1 on 6 matching bases. Germline loops: CDR1 SQVTM, CDR2 ANQGSEA. The ends were cut back, 6 bases at V and 8 bases at J, with 26 bases in the middle. CDR3 length: 16 residues. CDR3 sequence reads: CSVSPLTGNKDDEQFF. For the CDR3, the DNA is TGCAGCGTAAGCCCCCTCACAGGGAACAAGGACGATGAGCAGTTCTTC.

This clonotype was picked up a small number of times. The chain combines TRBV29-1 with TRBJ2-7; the match to TRBD1 covers 11 bases. Germline CDR1 reads SQVTM; CDR2 reads ANQGSEA. There are 13 residues in the CDR3. The V and J ends lost 7 bases and 4 bases, in that order; junction bases with no gene match: 6. The DNA of the CDR3 is TGCAGCGCGTTAGGGACAGGGGGGTACGAGCAGTACTTC. This translates into CSALGTGGYEQYF.

This clonotype came up a few times. The V call is TRBV12-3 or TRBV12-4, the J call TRBJ2-7, with D possibly matching TRBD2 (7 bases). This CDR3 comprises 15 residues. The V gene lost 5 bases and the J gene lost 4 bases, with 18 bases spanning the gap. In DNA, the CDR3 is TGTGCCAGCAGTCCCCTAGCGGTAGGGGGGTACGAGCAGTACTTC. Amino acid sequence: CASSPLAVGGYEQYF.

The V and J genes are TRBV28 and TRBJ2-5, with TRBD2 matching over 10 bases. Germline V gene lookup returns CDR1 MDHEN and CDR2 SYDVKM. The CDR3 has 16 amino acids. The junction had 16 bases not matched to a gene; V was cut back by 6 bases and J by 9 bases. The CDR3 protein is CASRSRGLAGARAQYF. In DNA, the CDR3 is TGTGCCAGCAGATCTCGTGGGCTAGCGGGAGCGAGGGCCCAGTACTTC.

A few counts support this clonotype. V gene TRBV3-1 combines with J gene TRBJ2-1; D gene uncertain. The ends were cut back, 1 base at V and 0 bases at J, with 7 bases in the middle. Germline loops: CDR1 LGHDT, CDR2 YNNKEL (reference sequence). The CDR3 runs 15 residues. This CDR3 is CASSQVGFSYNEQFF. The CDR3 region has the DNA TGTGCCAGCAGCCAAGTCGGGTTCTCCTACAATGAGCAGTTCTTC.

The chain is built from TRBV4-1 and TRBJ2-1; TRBD2 aligns across 10 bases. The CDR3 spans 17 residues. CDR1 and CDR2 from the germline V gene are MGHRA and YSYEKL. After removal of 3 bases from V and 7 bases from J, the junction contained 12 bases not matched to a gene. The CDR3 region is CASSQEWASGRANEQFF. The CDR3 nucleotides read TGCGCCAGCAGCCAGGAATGGGCTAGCGGGAGAGCGAATGAGCAGTTCTTC.

This chain connects TRBV5-1 to TRBJ1-1; D is uncertain. The V end lost 8 bases, the J end lost 4 bases, and 18 bases lay between the germline ends. The germline V gene has CDR1 SGHRS and CDR2 YFSETQ. The CDR3 totals 14 residues. CDR3 region: CASLPAQHPTEAFF. In DNA form, the CDR3 reads TGCGCCAGTCTACCCGCGCAGCATCCCACTGAAGCTTTCTTT.

The rearrangement joins TRBV7-2 to TRBJ2-1; TRBD2 aligns across 14 bases. Unmatched junction bases numbered 17, after V lost 8 bases and J lost 2 bases. Germline CDR1 is SGHTA and CDR2 is FQGNSA. The CDR3 sequence is 20 residues long. CDR3 coding DNA: TGTGCCAGCCGCCCCCCCCCGGGACTAGCGGGAGAGGTCCCCTACAATGAGCAGTTCTTC. This translates into CASRPPPGLAGEVPYNEQFF.

The chain combines TRBV11-2 with TRBJ2-7; tentatively, D is TRBD2 (5 bases). Germline lookup yields CDR1 SGHAT and CDR2 FQNNGV. This CDR3 has 14 residues. V dropped 4 bases and J dropped 2 bases, with 12 bases sitting between them. The CDR3 DNA reads as TGTGCCAGCAGCTGGACTGATAATACCTACGAGCAGTACTTC. Its translation: CASSWTDNTYEQYF. The full variable domain, rest sourced from reference TRBV11-2 and TRBJ2-7, is EAGVAQSPRYKIIEKRQSVAFWCNPISGHATLYWYQQILGQGPKLLIQFQNNGVVDDSQLPKDRFSAERLKGVDSTLKIQPAKLEDSAVYLCASSWTDNTYEQYFGPGTRLTVT.

This clonotype has more than one count but fewer than ten. This chain links TRBV12-3 or TRBV12-4 with TRBJ1-4; tentative D call: TRBD1 (5 bases). The V end was cut by 3 bases, the J end by 1 base, with 9 bases between. The CDR3 length is 15 residues. This CDR3 is CASSLVQGTNEKLFF. CDR3 coding DNA: TGTGCCAGCAGTTTGGTCCAGGGAACTAATGAAAAACTGTTTTTT.

V gene TRBV14 combines with J gene TRBJ2-3; no firm D call. CDR1 and CDR2 from the germline V gene are SGHDN and FVKESK. V was shortened by 5 bases and J by 2 bases, with 5 bases between the two germline ends. The CDR3 runs 12 residues. The CDR3 DNA is TGTGCCAGCAGCTACACCACAGATACGCAGTATTTT. Amino acids: CASSYTTDTQYF.

This clonotype was counted a few times. This chain connects TRBV27 to TRBJ2-1; 10 bases agree with TRBD2. Germline-derived CDR1 and CDR2 are MNHEY and SMNVEV (reference sequence). The CDR3 is 14 residues long. The V and J ends lost 6 bases and 5 bases, in that order; junction bases with no gene match: 4. The CDR3 sequence: CASRRLAGDNEQFF. The CDR3 DNA follows: TGTGCCAGCAGGAGGCTAGCGGGGGACAATGAGCAGTTCTTC.

This clonotype turned up a few times. The rearrangement links TRBV5-1 to TRBJ2-4; tentatively, D is TRBD1 (5 bases). Trimming removed 4 bases at V and 6 bases at J, with 11 bases between. The CDR3 sequence is 13 residues long. Per the germline V gene, CDR1 is SGHRS and CDR2 is YFSETQ. CDR3 sequence (DNA): TGCGCCAGCAGCACCCTCGACAGAAACATTCAGTACTTC. It encodes CASSTLDRNIQYF.

The chain uses TRBV20-1 and TRBJ2-5; perhaps TRBD1 as D (5 bases). Judging by the DNA end, TRBJ2-7 fits better; the J call may be wrong. The CDR3 runs 13 residues. The germline CDR1 and CDR2 sequences are DFQATT and SNEGSKA (reference sequence). CDR3 amino acids: CSASLPGNYEQYF. The CDR3 DNA reads TGCAGTGCTAGCCTCCCAGGGAACTACGAGCAGTACTTC.

This chain uses TRBV28 with TRBJ1-2; 9 bases align to TRBD1. The germline V gene encodes CDR1 MDHEN and CDR2 SYDVKM. This CDR3 spans 16 amino acids. The V gene end was trimmed by 5 bases and the J gene end by 8 bases; junction bases not matched to a gene: 15. The CDR3 DNA sequence: TGTGCCAGCAGTGCGTCCGGGACAGGGTATCTTGGAGGCTACACCTTC. This encodes CASSASGTGYLGGYTF.

V gene TRBV9 combines with J gene TRBJ2-7; D gene unclear. The CDR3 has 15 residues. Germline values: CDR1 SGDLS, CDR2 YYNGEE. The V end was cut by 7 bases, the J end by 6 bases, with 23 bases between. CDR3: CASGKAGSPMGEQYF. The CDR3 DNA sequence: TGTGCCAGCGGCAAGGCCGGTTCCCCAATGGGCGAGCAGTACTTC.

The chain is built from TRBV4-2 and TRBJ2-5; TRBD2 aligns across 7 bases. With V trimmed by 4 bases and J by 3 bases, 8 bases remained unmatched. Germline V gives CDR1 LGHNA, CDR2 YNFKEQ. This CDR3 has 15 residues. Written as DNA, the CDR3 is TGTGCCAGCAGCCCGTCGCGGGAGAGAGAAGAGACCCAGTACTTC. Its translation is CASSPSREREETQYF.

The chain couples TRBV7-9 to TRBJ2-1; D is perhaps TRBD1 (5 bases). Trimming cost V 4 bases and J 10 bases, with 8 bases left between them. CDR1 and CDR2 from the germline V gene are SEHNR and FQNEAQ (reference sequence). This CDR3 is built from 11 residues. For the CDR3, the DNA is TGTGCCAGCAGCTCCAAGGGGGAGCAGTTCTTC. As protein: CASSSKGEQFF.

The chain recombines TRBV9 with TRBJ2-5; TRBD2 agrees at 8 bases. CDR3 length: 15 amino acids. Looked up from germline, CDR1 is SGDLS and CDR2 is YYNGEE. The J segment lost 11 bases and the V segment lost 0 bases, leaving 12 bases of the junction unmatched. The CDR3 loop reads CASSVESGRIYGQYF. The CDR3 DNA sequence: TGTGCCAGCAGCGTAGAGAGCGGGAGAATCTACGGGCAGTACTTC.

The chain uses TRBV9 and TRBJ2-7; D possibly matches TRBD1 or TRBD2 (5 bases each). This CDR3 contains 12 residues. Per the germline V gene, CDR1 is SGDLS and CDR2 is YYNGEE. V lost 7 bases, J lost 7 bases, and 15 bases lay in between. CDR3 loop: CASGGAYGEQYF. CDR3 sequence (DNA): TGTGCCAGCGGGGGAGCGTATGGGGAGCAGTACTTC.

The V call is TRBV29-1, the J call TRBJ2-3, with D possibly being TRBD1 (6 bases). The V gene lost 7 bases and the J gene lost 6 bases, with 17 bases spanning the gap. The CDR3 is 13 amino acids. Germline CDR1 is SQVTM and CDR2 is ANQGSEA. This CDR3 reads CSASRGSADTQYF. The CDR3, as DNA: TGCAGCGCCTCAAGGGGGTCCGCGGATACGCAGTATTTT.

This sequence joins TRBV5-5 and TRBJ2-1, with 8 bases fitting TRBD1. The germline V gene encodes CDR1 SGHKS and CDR2 YYEKEE (reference sequence). The CDR3 loop spans 15 amino acids. V shed 0 bases and J 6 bases; nucleotides not matched to a gene: 5. The CDR3 sequence: CASSLGTGLANEQFF. In nucleotides, the CDR3 is TGTGCCAGCAGCTTGGGGACAGGGTTGGCCAATGAGCAGTTCTTC.